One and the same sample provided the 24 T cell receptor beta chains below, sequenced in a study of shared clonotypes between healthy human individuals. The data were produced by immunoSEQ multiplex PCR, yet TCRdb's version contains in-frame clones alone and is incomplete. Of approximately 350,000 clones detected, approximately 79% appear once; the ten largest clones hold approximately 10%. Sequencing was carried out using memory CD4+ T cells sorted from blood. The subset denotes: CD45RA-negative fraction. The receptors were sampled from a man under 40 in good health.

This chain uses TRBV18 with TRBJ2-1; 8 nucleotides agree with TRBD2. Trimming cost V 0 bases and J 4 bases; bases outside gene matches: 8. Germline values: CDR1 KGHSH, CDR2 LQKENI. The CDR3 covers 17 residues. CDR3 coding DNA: TGTGCCAGCTCACCACCGCTCGGCGGGAGGAGGTACAATGAGCAGTTCTTC. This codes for CASSPPLGGRRYNEQFF.

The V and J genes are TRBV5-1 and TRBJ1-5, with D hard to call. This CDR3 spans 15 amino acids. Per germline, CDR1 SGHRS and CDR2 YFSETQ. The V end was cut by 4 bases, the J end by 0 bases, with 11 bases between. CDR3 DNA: TGCGCCAGCAGCAAGGACGGGGATAGCAATCAGCCCCAGCATTTT. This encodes CASSKDGDSNQPQHF.

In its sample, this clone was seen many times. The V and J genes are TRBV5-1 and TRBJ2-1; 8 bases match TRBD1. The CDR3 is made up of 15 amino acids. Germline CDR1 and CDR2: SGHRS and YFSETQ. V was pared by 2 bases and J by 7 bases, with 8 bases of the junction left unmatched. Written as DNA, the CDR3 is TGCGCCAGCAGCTTCGACAGGGGCCCTTGGAATGAGCAGTTCTTC. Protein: CASSFDRGPWNEQFF.

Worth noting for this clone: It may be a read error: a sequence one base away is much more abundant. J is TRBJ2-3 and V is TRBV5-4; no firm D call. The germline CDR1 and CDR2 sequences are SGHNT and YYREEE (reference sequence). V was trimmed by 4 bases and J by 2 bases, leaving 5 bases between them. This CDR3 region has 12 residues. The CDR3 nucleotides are TGTGCCAGCAGCCCCCACACAGATACGCAGTATTTT. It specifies CASSPHTDTQYF.

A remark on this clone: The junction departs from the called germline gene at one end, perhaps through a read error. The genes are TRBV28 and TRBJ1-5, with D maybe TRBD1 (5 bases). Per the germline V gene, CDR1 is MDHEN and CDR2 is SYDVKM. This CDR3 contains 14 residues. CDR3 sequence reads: CASNEGANNQPQHF. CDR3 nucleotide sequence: TGTGCTAGCAACGAAGGGGCAAACAATCAGCCCCAGCATTTT.

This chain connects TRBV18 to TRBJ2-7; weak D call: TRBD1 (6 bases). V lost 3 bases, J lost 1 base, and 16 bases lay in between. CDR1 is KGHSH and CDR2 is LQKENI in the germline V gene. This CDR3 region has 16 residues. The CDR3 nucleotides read TGTGCCAGCTCACCGTTACAGGGCGTAACTTCCTACGAGCAGTACTTC. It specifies CASSPLQGVTSYEQYF. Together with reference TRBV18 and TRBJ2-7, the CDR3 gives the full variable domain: NAGVMQNPRHLVRRRGQEARLRCSPMKGHSHVYWYRQLPEEGLKFMVYLQKENIIDESGMPKERFSAEFPKEGPSILRIQQVVRGDSAAYFCASSPLQGVTSYEQYFGPGTRLTVT.

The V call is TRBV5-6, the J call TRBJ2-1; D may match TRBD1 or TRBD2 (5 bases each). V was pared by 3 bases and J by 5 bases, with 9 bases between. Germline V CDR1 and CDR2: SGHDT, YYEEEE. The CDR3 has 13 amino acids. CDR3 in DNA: TGTGCCAGCAGCTGGGGGATCGACAATGAGCAGTTCTTC. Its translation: CASSWGIDNEQFF. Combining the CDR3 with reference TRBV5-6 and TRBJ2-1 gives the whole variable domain DAGVTQSPTHLIKTRGQQVTLRCSPKSGHDTVSWYQQALGQGPQFIFQYYEEEERQRGNFPDRFSGHQFPNYSSELNVNALLLGDSALYLCASSWGIDNEQFFGPGTRLTVL.

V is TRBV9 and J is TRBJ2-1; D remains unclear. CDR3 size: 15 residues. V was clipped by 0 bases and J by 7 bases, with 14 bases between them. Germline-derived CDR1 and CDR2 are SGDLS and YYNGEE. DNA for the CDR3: TGTGCCAGCAGCGTAGCGGCAACATTGAGGAATGAGCAGTTCTTC. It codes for CASSVAATLRNEQFF.

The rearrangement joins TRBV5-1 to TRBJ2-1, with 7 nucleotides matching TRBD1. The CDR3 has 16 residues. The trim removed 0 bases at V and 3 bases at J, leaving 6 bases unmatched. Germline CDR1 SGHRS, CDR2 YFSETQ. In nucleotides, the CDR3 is TGCGCCAGCAGCTTGGTAGCGACAGGGCACTACAATGAGCAGTTCTTC. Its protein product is CASSLVATGHYNEQFF.

The CDR3 DNA reads TGTGCCAGCAGCTTAGCAGGTTCGGATACGCAGTATTTT. It is translated as CASSLAGSDTQYF. The gene calls are TRBV7-9 and TRBJ2-3; D call uncertain. Trimming shortened V by 0 bases and J by 6 bases, and 7 bases separated the two germline ends. Germline loops: CDR1 SEHNR, CDR2 FQNEAQ (reference sequence). The CDR3 consists of 13 residues.

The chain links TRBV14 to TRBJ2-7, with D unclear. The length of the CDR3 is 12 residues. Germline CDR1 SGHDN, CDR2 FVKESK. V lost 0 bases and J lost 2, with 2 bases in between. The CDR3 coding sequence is TGTGCCAGCAGCCAAGATACCTACGAGCAGTACTTC. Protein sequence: CASSQDTYEQYF.

The CDR3 sequence is CASSLGTNRSNYGYTF. CDR3 in DNA: TGTGCCAGCAGCCTAGGGACGAACAGGAGTAACTATGGCTACACCTTC. V and J are TRBV12-1 and TRBJ1-2. TRBV12-1 is a pseudogene. The CDR3 sequence is 16 residues long.

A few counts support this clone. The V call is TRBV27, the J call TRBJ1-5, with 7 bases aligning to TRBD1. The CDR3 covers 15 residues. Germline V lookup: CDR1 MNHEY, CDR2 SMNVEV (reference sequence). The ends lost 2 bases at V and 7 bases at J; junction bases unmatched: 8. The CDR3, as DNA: TGTGCCAGCAGTTTAAGGACAGGCTTAAGCCAGCCCCAGCATTTT. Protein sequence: CASSLRTGLSQPQHF.

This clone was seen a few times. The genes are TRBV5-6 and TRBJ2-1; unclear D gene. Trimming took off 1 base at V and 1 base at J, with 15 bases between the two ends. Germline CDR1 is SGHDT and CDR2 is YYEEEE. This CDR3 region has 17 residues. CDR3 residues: CASSLKEVRLSYNEQFF. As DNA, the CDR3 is TGTGCCAGCAGCTTGAAAGAGGTCCGACTTTCCTACAATGAGCAGTTCTTC.

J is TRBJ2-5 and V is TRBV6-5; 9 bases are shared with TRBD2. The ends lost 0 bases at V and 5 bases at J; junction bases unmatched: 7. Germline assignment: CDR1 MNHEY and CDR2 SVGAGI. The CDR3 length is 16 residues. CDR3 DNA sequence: TGTGCCAGCAGTTACTCGGTATTAGCGGGAGTTGAGACCCAGTACTTC. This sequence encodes CASSYSVLAGVETQYF.

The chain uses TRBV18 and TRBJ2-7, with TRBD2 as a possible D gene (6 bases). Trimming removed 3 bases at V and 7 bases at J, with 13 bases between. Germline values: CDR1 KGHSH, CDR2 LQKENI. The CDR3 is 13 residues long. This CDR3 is CASSPGGRREQYF. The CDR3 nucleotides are TGTGCCAGCTCACCCGGAGGGCGGCGAGAGCAGTACTTC.

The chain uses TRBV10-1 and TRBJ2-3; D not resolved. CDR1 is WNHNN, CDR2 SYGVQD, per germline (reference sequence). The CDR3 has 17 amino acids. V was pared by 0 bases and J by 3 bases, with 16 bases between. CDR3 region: CASSESFYEGGTDTQYF. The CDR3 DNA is TGCGCCAGCAGTGAGTCGTTCTATGAAGGTGGGACAGATACGCAGTATTTT.

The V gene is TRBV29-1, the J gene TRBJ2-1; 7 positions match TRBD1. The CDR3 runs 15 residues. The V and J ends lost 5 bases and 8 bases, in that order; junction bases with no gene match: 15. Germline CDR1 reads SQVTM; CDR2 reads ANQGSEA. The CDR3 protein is CSVSDRARLVHEQFF. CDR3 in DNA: TGCAGCGTTTCTGACAGGGCTCGACTCGTCCATGAGCAGTTCTTC.

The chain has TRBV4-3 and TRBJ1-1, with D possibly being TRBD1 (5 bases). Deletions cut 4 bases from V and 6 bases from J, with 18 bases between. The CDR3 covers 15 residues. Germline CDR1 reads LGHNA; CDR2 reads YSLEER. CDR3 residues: CASSRGNSLGAEAFF. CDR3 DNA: TGCGCCAGCAGCCGGGGGAATTCCCTGGGGGCTGAAGCTTTCTTT.

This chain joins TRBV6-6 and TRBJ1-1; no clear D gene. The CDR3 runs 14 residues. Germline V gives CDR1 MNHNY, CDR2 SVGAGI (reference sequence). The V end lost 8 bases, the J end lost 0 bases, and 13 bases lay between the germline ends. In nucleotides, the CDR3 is TGTGCCAGCTTGCACCGGAACCTGAACACTGAAGCTTTCTTT. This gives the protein CASLHRNLNTEAFF.

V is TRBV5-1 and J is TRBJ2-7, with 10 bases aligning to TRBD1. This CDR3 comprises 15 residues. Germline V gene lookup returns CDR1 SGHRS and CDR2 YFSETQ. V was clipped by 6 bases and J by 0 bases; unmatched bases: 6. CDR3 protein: CASNLGQGDSYEQYF. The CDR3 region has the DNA TGCGCCAGCAATCTTGGACAGGGGGACTCCTACGAGCAGTACTTC.

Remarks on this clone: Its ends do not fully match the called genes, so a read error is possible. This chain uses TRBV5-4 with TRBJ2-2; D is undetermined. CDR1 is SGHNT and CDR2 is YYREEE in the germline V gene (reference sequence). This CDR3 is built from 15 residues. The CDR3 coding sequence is TGTGCCAGCAGCGCGGTAGGGTCGAACGCCGGGGAGCTGTTTTTT. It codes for CASSAVGSNAGELFF.

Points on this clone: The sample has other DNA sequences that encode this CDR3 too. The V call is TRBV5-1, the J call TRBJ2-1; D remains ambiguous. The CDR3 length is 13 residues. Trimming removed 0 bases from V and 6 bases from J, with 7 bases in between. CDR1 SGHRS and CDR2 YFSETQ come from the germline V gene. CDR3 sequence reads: CASSLAGSNEQFF. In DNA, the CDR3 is TGCGCCAGCAGCTTGGCAGGTTCCAATGAGCAGTTCTTC.

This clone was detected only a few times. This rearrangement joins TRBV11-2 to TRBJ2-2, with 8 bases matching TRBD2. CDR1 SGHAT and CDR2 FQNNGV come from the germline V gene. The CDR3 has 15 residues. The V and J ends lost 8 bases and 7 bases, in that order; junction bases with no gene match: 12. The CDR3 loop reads CASGARSGEGGELFF. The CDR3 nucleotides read TGTGCCAGCGGGGCACGTAGCGGGGAGGGCGGGGAGCTGTTTTTT.